The T cell receptor (beta chain) under discussion was sequenced for a study of control samples from healthy donors and cancer patients. This clone was detected a few times. The assay was immunoSEQ multiplex PCR, and TCRdb's table has in-frame clones only and misses some. The data contain about 100,000 clones, almost 85% of them singletons. The sample consisted of blood. This sequence was found in a man between 18 and 29 years old in good health.

CDR3 in amino acids: CASSSPTPGTGELFF. The CDR3 bases are TGTGCCAGCAGCTCCCCAACACCAGGGACCGGGGAGCTGTTTTTT. This sequence joins TRBV9 and TRBJ2-2; D perhaps matches TRBD1 (5 bases). The length of the CDR3 is 15 residues. Germline V gives CDR1 SGDLS, CDR2 YYNGEE. With 4 bases removed from V and 5 bases from J, the gap between germline ends came to 15 bases.